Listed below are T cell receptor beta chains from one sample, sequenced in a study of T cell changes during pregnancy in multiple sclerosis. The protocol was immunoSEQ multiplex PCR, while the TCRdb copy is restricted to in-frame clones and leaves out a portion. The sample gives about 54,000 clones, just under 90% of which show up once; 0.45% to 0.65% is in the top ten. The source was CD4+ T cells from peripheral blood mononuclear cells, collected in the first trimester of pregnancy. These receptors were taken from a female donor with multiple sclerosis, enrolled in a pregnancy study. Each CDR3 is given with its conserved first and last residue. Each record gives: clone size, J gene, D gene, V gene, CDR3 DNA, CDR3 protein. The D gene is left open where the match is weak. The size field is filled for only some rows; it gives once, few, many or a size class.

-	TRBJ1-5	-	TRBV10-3	TGTGCCATCAGTGAGTCAGGGGCTCAGCCCCAGCATTTT	CAISESGAQPQHF
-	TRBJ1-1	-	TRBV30	TGTGCCTGGAGTGTGGGCAGGGAGAACACTGAAGCTTTCTTT	CAWSVGRENTEAFF
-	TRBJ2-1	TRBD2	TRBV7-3	TGTGCCAGCAGCCCATCCACCGGGACTAGGCAGTTCTTC	CASSPSTGTRQFF
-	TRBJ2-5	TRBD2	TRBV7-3	TGTGCCAGCAGCACACGACTAGCGGGGGGGCCGGGGCAAGAGACCCAGTACTTC	CASSTRLAGGPGQETQYF
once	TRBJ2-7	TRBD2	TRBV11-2	TGTGCCAGCAGCCCTTGGACTAGCGGGACCTCCTACGAGCAGTACTTC	CASSPWTSGTSYEQYF
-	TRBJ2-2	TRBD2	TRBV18	TGTGCCAGCTCACCACCCATGAGCGGGAGCGGTGTCGGGGAGCTGTTTTTT	CASSPPMSGSGVGELFF
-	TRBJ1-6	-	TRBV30	TGTGCCTGGGCCTCTTACGGGGGGGGCGCCCCTCGATCCCTCCACTTT	CAWASYGGGAPRSLHF
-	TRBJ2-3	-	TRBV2	TGTGCCAGCAGAGAGAATACGGGATCCCGGGATACGCAGTATTTT	CASRENTGSRDTQYF
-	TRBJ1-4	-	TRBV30	TGTGCCTGGAGTGTACCCGAGCGGAATGAAAAACTGTTTTTT	CAWSVPERNEKLFF
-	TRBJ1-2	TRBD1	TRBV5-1	TGCGCCAGCAGAAAACAGGGGGCAGGAGGTGGCTACACCTTC	CASRKQGAGGGYTF
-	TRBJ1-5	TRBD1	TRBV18	TGTGCCAGCTCACTAGGGACAGGGGAACAGCCCCAGCATTTT	CASSLGTGEQPQHF
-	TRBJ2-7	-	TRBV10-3	TGTGCCATCAGTGCTTCTAAATCCGGAGTCTACGAGCAGTACTTC	CAISASKSGVYEQYF
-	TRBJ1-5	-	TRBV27	TGTGCCAGCAGACTGAGGGGGAGCAATCAGCCCCAGCATTTT	CASRLRGSNQPQHF
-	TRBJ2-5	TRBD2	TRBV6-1	TGTGCCAGCAGTGGAAGGACTAGCGGATCAGAGACCCAGTACTTC	CASSGRTSGSETQYF
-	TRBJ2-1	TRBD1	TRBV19	TGTGCCAGTACCCAGACAGGGACAGCCAATGAGCAGTTCTTC	CASTQTGTANEQFF
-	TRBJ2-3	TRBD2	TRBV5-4	TGTGCCAGCAGCCAGACTAGCGGGAGATCAGATACGCAGTATTTT	CASSQTSGRSDTQYF
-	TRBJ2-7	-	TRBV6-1	TGTGCCAGCGCTCTCCAAGGACAGAACGAGCAGTACTTC	CASALQGQNEQYF
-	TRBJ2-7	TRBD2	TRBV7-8	TGTGCCAGCACCGCCCGGGCTGCTGGACTAGCGGGCTACGAGCAGTACTTC	CASTARAAGLAGYEQYF
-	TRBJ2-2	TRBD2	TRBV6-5	TGTGCCAGCAACAAACGGGGGGCGAACACCGGGGAGCTGTTTTTT	CASNKRGANTGELFF
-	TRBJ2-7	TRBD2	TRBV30	TGTGCCTGCGATAGGGGTGGCGGGAGCTCCTACGAGCAGTACTTC	CACDRGGGSSYEQYF
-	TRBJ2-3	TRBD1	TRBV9	TGTGCCACCTCCCGGACAGGGAAAGAGGCAGATACGCAGTATTTT	CATSRTGKEADTQYF
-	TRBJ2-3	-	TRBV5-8	TGTGCCAGCAGCTTGGTGCCTAGCCGGAGTACGCAGTATTTT	CASSLVPSRSTQYF
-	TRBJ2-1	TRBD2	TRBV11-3	TGTGCCAGCAGCGGATGGCGGGGGGGCCTCGATGAGCAGTTCTTC	CASSGWRGGLDEQFF